The 28 T cell receptor beta chains given below trace back to one sample, sequenced in a study of blood T cell repertoires in COVID-19 (dated by TCRdb to 2018 to 2021). Library preparation was by the immunoSEQ multiplex PCR assay. In TCRdb, the immuneACCESS table is reduced to in-frame sequences with V and J assigned. These tables do not hold every clone; where another copy was compared, an unresolved V gene accounts for under half, and the others remain unexplained. In this sample the table shows about 100,000 clones, more than 75% of which occur a single time. 9.5% to 15% of the sample belongs to the ten largest clones. Sample: peripheral blood. These receptors were taken from a human donor in a cohort sampled during active COVID-19.

The chain links TRBV3-1 (or the pseudogene TRBV3-2) to TRBJ2-3; 8 positions agree with TRBD2. The CDR3 covers 12 residues. V trimming: 4 bases; J trimming: 8 bases; junction bases outside the gene matches: 2. Germline CDR1 is LGHDT and CDR2 is YNNKEL (reference sequence). CDR3 nucleotide sequence: TGTGCCAGCAGCCTAGGGACTAGTACGCAGTATTTT. Translated, it gives CASSLGTSTQYF.

The rearrangement joins TRBV11-2 to TRBJ2-1; D unclear. Germline V gives CDR1 SGHAT, CDR2 FQNNGV. The CDR3 covers 14 residues. V lost 2 bases, J lost 6 bases, and 11 bases lay in between. CDR3 coding DNA: TGTGCCAGCAGCTTACGGTCTCGCGGCAATGAGCAGTTCTTC. Protein: CASSLRSRGNEQFF. Full variable domain (rest looked up from reference TRBV11-2 and TRBJ2-1): EAGVAQSPRYKIIEKRQSVAFWCNPISGHATLYWYQQILGQGPKLLIQFQNNGVVDDSQLPKDRFSAERLKGVDSTLKIQPAKLEDSAVYLCASSLRSRGNEQFFGPGTRLTVL.

The chain carries TRBV5-1 and TRBJ2-7, with TRBD1 matching over 7 bases. This CDR3 region has 13 residues. Germline V gives CDR1 SGHRS, CDR2 YFSETQ. V was clipped by 5 bases and J by 5 bases; unmatched bases: 7. CDR3 sequence: CASRKDRVDEQYF. CDR3 DNA: TGCGCCAGCAGGAAAGACAGGGTGGACGAGCAGTACTTC.

This chain uses TRBV21-1 with TRBJ2-7; the DNA was not compared with TRBD1, the D call given in the table. TRBV21-1 is an annotated pseudogene. CDR3 size: 16 residues. The CDR3 nucleotides are TGTGCCAGCATTAGGGCCCGGCAGGGGGCTGAGTACGAGCAGTACTTC. Translating gives CASIRARQGAEYEQYF.

The V call is TRBV5-1, the J call TRBJ1-2; 9 bases agree with TRBD1. This CDR3 is 15 amino acids long. In germline, CDR1 is SGHRS, CDR2 YFSETQ. V shed 2 bases, J shed 5 bases, and the junction held 7 bases outside the gene matches. CDR3 amino acids: CASSFTTGGIYGYTF. The CDR3 DNA reads as TGCGCCAGCAGCTTCACAACAGGGGGCATTTATGGCTACACCTTC.

The V gene is TRBV6-5, the J gene TRBJ1-5, with 10 bases lining up with TRBD1. The CDR3 has 16 residues. V shed 4 bases, J shed 2 bases, and the junction held 5 bases outside the gene matches. Germline CDR1 is MNHEY and CDR2 is SVGAGI. CDR3 nucleotides: TGTGCCAGCAGTTCCTGGACAGGGGGACGCAATCAGCCCCAGCATTTT. Encoded protein: CASSSWTGGRNQPQHF.

Here the CDR3 DNA reads TGTGCCAGCAGCTGGGACACAGAGCAGTACTTC. It translates to CASSWDTEQYF. V gene TRBV7-2 combines with J gene TRBJ2-7, with D possibly TRBD1 on 6 matching bases. With 4 bases removed from V and 7 bases from J, the gap between germline ends came to 8 bases. The CDR3 sequence is 11 residues long. Germline assignment: CDR1 SGHTA and CDR2 FQGNSA. The entire variable domain, with the rest obtained from reference TRBV7-2 and TRBJ2-7, is as follows: GAGVSQSPSNKVTEKGKDVELRCDPISGHTALYWYRQSLGQGLEFLIYFQGNSAPDKSGLPSDRFSAERTGGSVSTLTIQRTQQEDSAVYLCASSWDTEQYFGPGTRLTVT.

This chain connects TRBV29-1 to TRBJ2-5; TRBD1 agrees at 7 bases. The length of the CDR3 is 12 residues. The V gene end was trimmed by 7 bases and the J gene end by 5 bases; junction bases not matched to a gene: 7. Germline V gives CDR1 SQVTM, CDR2 ANQGSEA. The CDR3 sequence: CSGQGWDETQYF. The CDR3 nucleotides read TGCAGCGGACAGGGTTGGGATGAGACCCAGTACTTC. Combining the CDR3 with reference TRBV29-1 and TRBJ2-5 gives the whole variable domain SAVISQKPSRDICQRGTSLTIQCQVDSQVTMMFWYRQQPGQSLTLIATANQGSEATYESGFVIDKFPISRPNLTFSTLTVSNMSPEDSSIYLCSGQGWDETQYFGPGTRLLVL.

The chain uses TRBV5-4 and TRBJ2-1; maybe TRBD2 (5 bases). Germline V gene data show CDR1 as SGHNT and CDR2 as YYREEE (reference sequence). CDR3 size: 13 residues. V was trimmed by 2 bases and J by 5 bases, leaving 8 bases between them. CDR3 in amino acids: CASSLRGNNEQFF. DNA of the CDR3: TGTGCCAGCAGCTTACGGGGTAACAATGAGCAGTTCTTC.

There are a few counts of this clone. The V and J genes are TRBV15 and TRBJ2-3; TRBD2 is a possible D gene (6 bases). Germline-derived CDR1 and CDR2 are LNHNV and YYDKDF (reference sequence). Trimming stripped 6 bases from V and 1 base from J, with 11 bases between. CDR3 length equals 14 residues. CDR3 DNA sequence: TGTGCCACCAGGATAGCGGCCGGCACAGATACGCAGTATTTT. Its translation is CATRIAAGTDTQYF.

Only a few counts were recorded for this clone. The chain combines TRBV7-2 with TRBJ1-5; the D is unclear. This CDR3 has 15 amino acids. The germline gives CDR1 SGHTA, CDR2 FQGNSA. The germline V and J ends were trimmed by 1 base and 1 base, with 8 bases remaining between them. This chain's CDR3 is CASSLGGRSNQPQHF. In DNA form, the CDR3 reads TGTGCCAGCAGCTTAGGTGGGAGAAGCAATCAGCCCCAGCATTTT.

This clone came up a few times. The rearrangement joins TRBV7-2 to TRBJ1-3, with D possibly TRBD1 on 5 matching bases. The V end lost 5 bases, the J end lost 3 bases, and 14 bases lay between the germline ends. CDR1 is SGHTA, CDR2 FQGNSA, per germline. CDR3 length equals 15 residues. The CDR3 is CASSRGGAGGNTIYF. CDR3 bases: TGTGCCAGCAGCCGGGGGGGAGCAGGTGGAAACACCATATATTTT.

CDR3 nucleotides: TGCGCCAGCAGCCCCACCGGGGGGCCCGGGGAGCTGTTTTTT. Translating gives CASSPTGGPGELFF. This rearrangement joins TRBV4-1 to TRBJ2-2, with TRBD2 as a possible D gene (7 bases). The CDR3 runs to 14 residues. Germline lookup yields CDR1 MGHRA and CDR2 YSYEKL. The V end lost 4 bases, the J end lost 6 bases, and 12 bases lay between the germline ends.

J is TRBJ1-4 and V is TRBV6-5; D may be TRBD1 (6 bases). CDR1 MNHEY and CDR2 SVGAGI come from the germline V gene. V shed 1 base and J shed 5 bases, with 11 bases lying between them. The CDR3 is made up of 15 amino acids. The CDR3 region is CASSYFDRTNEKLFF. In DNA, the CDR3 is TGTGCCAGCAGTTACTTCGACAGGACGAATGAAAAACTGTTTTTT.

This clone was recorded only once. Other nucleotide sequences in the sample specify the same CDR3. The rearrangement uses TRBV6-5 and TRBJ2-7; the match to TRBD1 covers 8 bases. The CDR3 extends over 15 amino acids. Trimming cost V 0 bases and J 2 bases; bases outside gene matches: 3. From germline, CDR1 is MNHEY and CDR2 SVGAGI. DNA for the CDR3: TGTGCCAGCAGTTACTCCGGGACAGGAACCTACGAGCAGTACTTC. Protein: CASSYSGTGTYEQYF.

The chain combines TRBV6-2 or TRBV6-3 with TRBJ2-3, with 8 bases identical to TRBD2. The CDR3 totals 15 residues. CDR1 and CDR2 from the germline V gene are MNHEY and SVGEGT. J was trimmed by 6 bases and V by 2 bases; bases with no gene match: 7. Here the CDR3 reads CASSYRRGDEDTQYF. In nucleotides, the CDR3 is TGTGCCAGCAGTTACAGGCGGGGGGACGAGGATACGCAGTATTTT.

The gene calls are TRBV3-1 (or the pseudogene TRBV3-2) and TRBJ1-2, with a possible D match to TRBD1 (6 bases). Germline V CDR1 and CDR2: LGHDT, YNNKEL (reference sequence). Trimming removed 3 bases at V and 6 bases at J, with 14 bases between. The CDR3 length is 14 residues. DNA for the CDR3: TGTGCCAGCAGCCATGGGGGGGGCTTGGATGGCTACACCTTC. Amino acid sequence: CASSHGGGLDGYTF.

In its sample, this clone was seen once. Here the CDR3 reads CAISDSTQGARGLNTEAFF. Written as DNA, the CDR3 is TGTGCCATCAGTGATTCGACGCAGGGGGCTAGGGGCCTTAACACTGAAGCTTTCTTT. The chain carries TRBV10-3 and TRBJ1-1; TRBD1 aligns across 8 bases. The germline V gene encodes CDR1 ENHRY and CDR2 SYGVKD. This CDR3 has 19 residues. J gave up 2 bases and V 3 bases, and 17 bases lay outside the gene matches.

This chain connects TRBV12-3 or TRBV12-4 to TRBJ1-1, with a tentative D call TRBD1 (5 bases). Trimming pared 5 bases from V and 10 bases from J, leaving 17 bases between. The CDR3 extends over 13 amino acids. CDR3 nucleotide sequence: TGTGCCAGCAGTAAATACGGGGGTTCAAGAGCTTTCTTT. This translates into CASSKYGGSRAFF.

J is TRBJ2-7 and V is TRBV7-9; no reliable D call. Germline V gene data show CDR1 as SEHNR and CDR2 as FQNEAQ (reference sequence). This CDR3 has 12 amino acids. The V and J ends lost 3 bases and 2 bases respectively, with 5 bases between them. CDR3 region: CASSFLTYEQYF. As DNA, the CDR3 is TGTGCCAGCAGCTTCCTTACCTACGAGCAGTACTTC.

This rearrangement joins TRBV28 to TRBJ2-2, with 8 bases that match TRBD1. Per germline, CDR1 MDHEN and CDR2 SYDVKM. The CDR3 is 14 amino acids. V trimming: 8 bases; J trimming: 5 bases; junction bases outside the gene matches: 7. DNA of the CDR3: TGTGCCAGCCGGACAGGGCCGGGGACCGGGGAGCTGTTTTTT. Translated: CASRTGPGTGELFF.

CDR3 nucleotide sequence: TGTGCCAGCAGCTACCGGGACAGGGCCCAGCCCCAGCATTTT. Residues: CASSYRDRAQPQHF. The gene calls are TRBV5-6 and TRBJ1-5; 9 bases fit TRBD1. The V gene's germline CDR1 is SGHDT and CDR2 YYEEEE. This CDR3 spans 14 amino acids. V trimming: 3 bases; J trimming: 7 bases; junction bases outside the gene matches: 5.

This chain connects TRBV7-2 to TRBJ2-6, with 11 nucleotides matching TRBD2. Germline CDR1 SGHTA, CDR2 FQGNSA. CDR3 size: 17 residues. J lost 0 bases, V lost 3 bases, and 1 base had no gene match. The DNA of the CDR3 is TGTGCCAGCAGCTTTAGCGGGAGGGCCTCTGGGGCCAACGTCCTGACTTTC. This translates into CASSFSGRASGANVLTF.

The rearrangement joins TRBV9 to TRBJ2-5; weak D call: TRBD2 (6 bases). V lost 4 bases and J lost 5, with 18 bases in between. The V gene's germline CDR1 is SGDLS and CDR2 YYNGEE. CDR3 length: 15 amino acids. CDR3 in amino acids: CASSTRGSGWETQYF. CDR3 sequence (DNA): TGTGCCAGCAGCACCCGGGGTAGCGGATGGGAGACCCAGTACTTC.

This chain connects TRBV5-4 to TRBJ2-7; tentatively, D is TRBD1 (6 bases). Trimming left V 2 bases short and J 6 bases short, with 12 bases between. The CDR3 contains 13 residues. The germline gives CDR1 SGHNT, CDR2 YYREEE (reference sequence). CDR3 in DNA: TGTGCCAGCAGCTTTGGCAGGGGTTTCGAGCAGTACTTC. It yields the protein CASSFGRGFEQYF.

The CDR3 is CASSGTIGVGDNEQFF. The CDR3 nucleotides are TGCGCCAGCAGCGGCACGATCGGGGTCGGGGACAATGAGCAGTTCTTC. The chain combines TRBV5-1 with TRBJ2-1; D perhaps matches TRBD2 (5 bases). V lost 4 bases, J lost 5 bases, and 19 bases lay in between. CDR3 length: 16 amino acids. Per germline, CDR1 SGHRS and CDR2 YFSETQ.

The V call is TRBV5-1, the J call TRBJ2-6; unclear D gene. The germline V gene encodes CDR1 SGHRS and CDR2 YFSETQ. This CDR3 spans 13 amino acids. The V and J ends lost 5 bases and 0 bases respectively, with 3 bases between them. The CDR3 protein is CASRASGANVLTF. CDR3 DNA: TGCGCCAGCAGGGCCTCTGGGGCCAACGTCCTGACTTTC.

This chain joins TRBV7-8 and TRBJ2-1, with a tentative D call TRBD1 (5 bases). Trimming removed 2 bases at V and 8 bases at J, with 16 bases between. The CDR3 sequence is 15 residues long. In germline, CDR1 is SGHVS, CDR2 FQNEAQ. The CDR3 is CASSLLLNKGDEQFF. In DNA form, the CDR3 reads TGTGCCAGCAGCTTACTACTGAACAAAGGGGATGAGCAGTTCTTC.